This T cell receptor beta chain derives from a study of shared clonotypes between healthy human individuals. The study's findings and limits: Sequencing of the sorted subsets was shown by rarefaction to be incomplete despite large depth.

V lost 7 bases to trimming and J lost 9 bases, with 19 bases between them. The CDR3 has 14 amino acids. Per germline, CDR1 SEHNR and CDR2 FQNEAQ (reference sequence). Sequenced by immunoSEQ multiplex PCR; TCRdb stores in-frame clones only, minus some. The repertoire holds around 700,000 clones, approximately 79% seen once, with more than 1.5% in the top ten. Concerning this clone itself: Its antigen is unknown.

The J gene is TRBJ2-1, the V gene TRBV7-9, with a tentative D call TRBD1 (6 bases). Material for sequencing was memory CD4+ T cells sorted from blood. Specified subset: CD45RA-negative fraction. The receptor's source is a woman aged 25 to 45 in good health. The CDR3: CASTPGQGISEQFF. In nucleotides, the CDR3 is TGTGCCAGCACCCCTGGGCAGGGGATTTCTGAGCAGTTCTTC.